This T cell receptor beta chain was sequenced for a study of T cells in Graves' hyperthyroidism and ophthalmopathy. The CDR3 regions of TCR beta were amplified from RNA transcripts. Primed by the HTBI set, a first-round RT-PCR was run on the TCR CDR3. Each CDR3 protein gets one entry after TCRdb re-called the multiplex PCR reads with MiXCR. Among 690,000 or so distinct CDR3 sequences, approximately 19% were seen once, and the ten largest hold 15% to 20%. Subjects aged 18 to 65 presented with newly diagnosed hyperthyroidism of less than 2 months' duration. Uncontrolled infections, other autoimmune diseases, pregnancy or lactation led to exclusion of patients. Drawn at first hyperthyroidism diagnosis, the blood sample preceded any ophthalmopathy symptoms. In this sample, this clonotype turned up many times. The receptor's source is a woman between 50 and 59 years old with Graves' hyperthyroidism that later progressed to Graves' ophthalmopathy. What was sequenced was blood.

The CDR3 loop reads CAWSRSVPNEKLFF. Here the CDR3 DNA reads TGTGCCTGGAGTAGGTCGGTACCAAATGAAAAACTGTTTTTT. This chain connects TRBV30 to TRBJ1-4; D not resolved. V was trimmed by 2 bases and J by 5 bases, leaving 12 bases between them. Germline CDR1 reads GTSNPN; CDR2 reads SVGIG (reference sequence). The CDR3 has 14 residues. The whole variable domain, filled in from reference TRBV30 and TRBJ1-4, reads SQTIHQWPATLVQPVGSPLSLECTVEGTSNPNLYWYRQAAGRGLQLLFYSVGIGQISSEVPQNLSASRPQDRQFILSSKKLLLSDSGFYLCAWSRSVPNEKLFFGSGTQLSVL.